One T cell receptor beta chain is described in this entry. Its antigen is as yet unknown. Time point given: pre-treatment baseline. TCRdb's copy holds only in-frame clones and misses some; the assay was immunoSEQ multiplex PCR. The sample contains almost 25,000 clones, around nine tenths of which appear only once. The data were taken from a study of blood T cell dynamics during melanoma immunotherapy. Study outcomes and limitations: Clones driving repertoire changes may be melanoma-specific or general immune activation.

CDR3 size: 15 residues. V shed 3 bases and J 8 bases; nucleotides not matched to a gene: 11. The germline V gene has CDR1 SGHRS and CDR2 YFSETQ. This sequence was found in a human donor with melanoma. V is TRBV5-1 and J is TRBJ1-2; 9 bases align to TRBD1. The sequenced sample was blood, obtained from a patient treated with checkpoint blockade. The CDR3 is CASSYSGQGGGGYTF. CDR3 nucleotide sequence: TGCGCCAGCAGCTACTCGGGACAGGGAGGCGGGGGCTACACCTTC. The whole variable domain, filled in from reference TRBV5-1 and TRBJ1-2, reads KAGVTQTPRYLIKTRGQQVTLSCSPISGHRSVSWYQQTPGQGLQFLFEYFSETQRNKGNFPGRFSGRQFSNSRSEMNVSTLELGDSALYLCASSYSGQGGGGYTFGSGTRLTVV.